What follows describes a single T cell receptor beta chain. This specimen comes from a study of tumor-infiltrating lymphocytes in primary liver carcinoma. Germline CDR1 SGHRS, CDR2 YFSETQ. The ends were cut back, 0 bases at V and 2 bases at J, with 9 bases in the middle. The CDR3 loop spans 14 amino acids. Unsorted whole blood supplied the blood RNA, and germline DNA was isolated too. Total RNA amounting to 450 to 550 ng was the source from which TCR beta cDNA was made with a constant-region primer. Each TCR beta library was derived from three nested multiplex PCR rounds that employed slightly modified ARM-PCR. Rounds one and two of PCR, each of approximately 11 cycles, were primed with TRBV1-TRBV30 forward primers and a C-beta reverse primer. TCRdb re-analysed the multiplex PCR reads in MiXCR, keeping a single row per CDR3 protein. The table records hundreds of thousands of distinct CDR3 sequences, roughly two thirds of them present only once.

This TCR came from a man aged 35 to 55 with primary liver carcinoma and hepatitis B virus infection. The sequenced sample was peripheral blood. V and J are TRBV5-1 and TRBJ2-7; no firm D call. CDR3 residues: CASSLDGRPYEQYF. The CDR3 DNA reads as TGCGCCAGCAGCTTGGATGGCAGGCCCTACGAGCAGTACTTC.